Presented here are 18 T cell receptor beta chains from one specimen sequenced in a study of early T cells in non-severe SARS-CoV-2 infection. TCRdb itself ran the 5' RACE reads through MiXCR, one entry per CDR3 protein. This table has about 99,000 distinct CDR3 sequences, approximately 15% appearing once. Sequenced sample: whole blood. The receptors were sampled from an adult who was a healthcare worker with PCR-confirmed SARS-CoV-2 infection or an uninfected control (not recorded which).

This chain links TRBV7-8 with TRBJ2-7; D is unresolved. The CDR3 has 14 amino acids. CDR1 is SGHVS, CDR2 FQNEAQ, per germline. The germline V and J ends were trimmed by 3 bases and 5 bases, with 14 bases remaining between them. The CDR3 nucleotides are TGTGCCAGCAGCTTTCGACATCGAAAGGACGAGCAGTACTTC. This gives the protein CASSFRHRKDEQYF. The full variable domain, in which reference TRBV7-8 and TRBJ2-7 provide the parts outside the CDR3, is GAGVSQSPRYKVAKRGQDVALRCDPISGHVSLFWYQQALGQGPEFLTYFQNEAQLDKSGLPSDRFFAERPEGSVSTLKIQRTQQEDSAVYLCASSFRHRKDEQYFGPGTRLTVT.

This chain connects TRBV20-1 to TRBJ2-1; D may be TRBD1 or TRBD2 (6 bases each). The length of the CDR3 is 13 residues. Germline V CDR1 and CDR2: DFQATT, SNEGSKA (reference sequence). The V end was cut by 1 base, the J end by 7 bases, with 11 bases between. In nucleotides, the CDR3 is TGCAGTGCTAGAGTGGGGGGCGTAAATGAGCAGTTCTTC. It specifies CSARVGGVNEQFF.

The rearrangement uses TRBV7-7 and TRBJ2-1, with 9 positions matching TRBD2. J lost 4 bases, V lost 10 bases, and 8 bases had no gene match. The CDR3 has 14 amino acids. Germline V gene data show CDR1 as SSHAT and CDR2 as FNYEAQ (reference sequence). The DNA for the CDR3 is TGTGCCACCGCTCTAGCGGGATTTTACAATGAGCAGTTCTTC. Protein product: CATALAGFYNEQFF.

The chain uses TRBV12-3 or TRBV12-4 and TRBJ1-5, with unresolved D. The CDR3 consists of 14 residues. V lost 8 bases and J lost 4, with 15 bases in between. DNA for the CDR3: TGTGCCAGCGGATACAGCGGCGGAAATCAGCCCCAGCATTTT. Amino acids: CASGYSGGNQPQHF.

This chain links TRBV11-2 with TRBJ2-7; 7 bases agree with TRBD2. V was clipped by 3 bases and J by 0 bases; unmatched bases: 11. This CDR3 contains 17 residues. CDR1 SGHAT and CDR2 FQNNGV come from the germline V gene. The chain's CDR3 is CASSFSWDGRSSYEQYF. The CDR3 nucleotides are TGTGCCAGCAGCTTTAGTTGGGACGGGAGGTCCTCCTACGAGCAGTACTTC.

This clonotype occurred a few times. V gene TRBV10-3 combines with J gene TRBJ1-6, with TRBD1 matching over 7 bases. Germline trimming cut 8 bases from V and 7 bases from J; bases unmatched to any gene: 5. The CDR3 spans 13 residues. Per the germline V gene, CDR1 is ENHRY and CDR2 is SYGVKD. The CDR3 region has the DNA TGTGCCATCGGGGGACAGAGAAATTCACCCCTCCACTTT. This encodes CAIGGQRNSPLHF.

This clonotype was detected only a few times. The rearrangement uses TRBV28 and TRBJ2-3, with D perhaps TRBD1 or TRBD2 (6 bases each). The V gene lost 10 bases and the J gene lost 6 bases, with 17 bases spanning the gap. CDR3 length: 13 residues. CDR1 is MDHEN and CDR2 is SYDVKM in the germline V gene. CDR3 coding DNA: TGTGCCACCTCCCCACAGGGAGGCGATACGCAGTATTTT. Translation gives CATSPQGGDTQYF.

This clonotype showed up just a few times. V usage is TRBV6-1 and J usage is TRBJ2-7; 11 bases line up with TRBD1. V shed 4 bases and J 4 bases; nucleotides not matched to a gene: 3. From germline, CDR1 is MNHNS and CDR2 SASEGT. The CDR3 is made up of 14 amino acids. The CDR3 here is CASSAGTGGYEQYF. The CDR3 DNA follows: TGTGCCAGCAGTGCCGGGACAGGGGGGTACGAGCAGTACTTC.

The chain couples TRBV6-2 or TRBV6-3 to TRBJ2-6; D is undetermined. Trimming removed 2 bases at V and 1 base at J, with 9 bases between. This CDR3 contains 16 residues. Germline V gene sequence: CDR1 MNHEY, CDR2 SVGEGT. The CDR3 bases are TGTGCCAGCAGTTACGAACGCACTTCTGGGGCCAACGTCCTGACTTTC. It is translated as CASSYERTSGANVLTF.

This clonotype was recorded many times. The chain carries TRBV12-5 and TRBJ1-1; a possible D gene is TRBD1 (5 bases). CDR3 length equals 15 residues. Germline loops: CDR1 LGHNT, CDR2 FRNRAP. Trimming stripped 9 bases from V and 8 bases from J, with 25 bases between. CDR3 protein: CASNRQVGGPREAFF. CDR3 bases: TGTGCTAGCAATCGTCAAGTTGGGGGACCGAGAGAAGCTTTCTTT.

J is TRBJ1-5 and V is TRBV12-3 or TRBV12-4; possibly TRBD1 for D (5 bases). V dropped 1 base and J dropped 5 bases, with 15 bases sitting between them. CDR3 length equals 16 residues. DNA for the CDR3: TGTGCCAGCAGTTTAGATGGGGGTTCAGGGCATCAGCCCCAGCATTTT. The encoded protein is CASSLDGGSGHQPQHF.

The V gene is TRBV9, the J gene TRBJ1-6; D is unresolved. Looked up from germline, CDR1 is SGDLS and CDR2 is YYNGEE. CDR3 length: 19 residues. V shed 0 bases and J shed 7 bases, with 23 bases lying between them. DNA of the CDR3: TGTGCCAGCAGCGTAGGATGGTCGGTGGGCAGAGGAAGCAATTCACCCCTCCACTTT. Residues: CASSVGWSVGRGSNSPLHF.

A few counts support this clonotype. CDR3 amino acids: CASSPSLWTEAFF. For the CDR3, the DNA is TGTGCCAGCAGCCCTTCCCTGTGGACTGAAGCTTTCTTT. The rearrangement links TRBV11-2 to TRBJ1-1; D not resolved. Germline V gene data show CDR1 as SGHAT and CDR2 as FQNNGV. The V end was cut by 5 bases, the J end by 5 bases, with 12 bases between. CDR3 length: 13 amino acids.

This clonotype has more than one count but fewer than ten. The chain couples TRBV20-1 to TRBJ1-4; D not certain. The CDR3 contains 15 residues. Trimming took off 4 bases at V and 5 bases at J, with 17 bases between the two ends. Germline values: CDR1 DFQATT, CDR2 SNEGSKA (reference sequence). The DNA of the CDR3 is TGCAGTGCTACCACTATGCTTACAGTGAATGAAAAACTGTTTTTT. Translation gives CSATTMLTVNEKLFF.

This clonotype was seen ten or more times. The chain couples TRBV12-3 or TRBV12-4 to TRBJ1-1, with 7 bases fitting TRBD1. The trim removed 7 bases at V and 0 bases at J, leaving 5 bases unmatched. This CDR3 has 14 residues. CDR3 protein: CASIPGQVNTEAFF. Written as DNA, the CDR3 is TGTGCCAGCATCCCCGGACAGGTGAACACTGAAGCTTTCTTT.

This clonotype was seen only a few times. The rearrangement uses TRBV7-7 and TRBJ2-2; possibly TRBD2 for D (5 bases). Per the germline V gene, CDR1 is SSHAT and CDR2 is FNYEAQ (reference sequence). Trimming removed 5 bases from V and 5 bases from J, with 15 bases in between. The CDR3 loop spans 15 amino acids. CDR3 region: CASSPMWELTGELFF. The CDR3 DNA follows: TGTGCCAGCAGCCCTATGTGGGAGCTTACCGGGGAGCTGTTTTTT.

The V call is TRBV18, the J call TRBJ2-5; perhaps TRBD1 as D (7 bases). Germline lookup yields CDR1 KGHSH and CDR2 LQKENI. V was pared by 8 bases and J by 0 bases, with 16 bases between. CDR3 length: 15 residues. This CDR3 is CASTRDSWYQETQYF. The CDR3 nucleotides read TGTGCCAGCACGCGGGACAGTTGGTACCAAGAGACCCAGTACTTC.

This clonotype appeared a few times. CDR3 sequence: CASGTSGRGEQFF. CDR3 DNA: TGTGCCAGCGGGACTAGCGGGAGAGGTGAGCAGTTCTTC. The rearrangement uses TRBV2 and TRBJ2-1; 14 positions match TRBD2. Trimming took 8 bases from V and 9 from J; bases not matched to a gene: 3. Germline CDR1 and CDR2: SNHLY and FYNNEI. The CDR3 sequence is 13 residues long.